Given below is one T cell receptor beta chain in context. Its antigen is currently unknown. Assay used: immunoSEQ multiplex PCR; TCRdb lists only in-frame clones, some missing. In the table there are over 60,000 clones, 96% of which are singletons. The sample belongs to a study of cytomegalovirus exposure and HLA in healthy donors. Study outcomes and limitations: TCR beta chains numbering more than 150 were designated cytomegalovirus-associated. Subsequent analysis revealed that first-cohort TCR clusters tended to co-occur in the approximately 120 validation repertoires. Both high specificity and high sensitivity reportedly marked the classifier's diagnosis of cytomegalovirus status. Most TCR sequences showed up rarely, but some public TCRs showed up in many donors.

This CDR3 has 13 residues. V was trimmed by 5 bases and J by 0 bases, leaving 6 bases between them. CDR1 is SEHNR and CDR2 is FQNEAQ in the germline V gene (reference sequence). The sample consisted of PBMCs. The TCR sequence derives from a woman aged 18-29 years in good health and CMV-seropositive. This chain links TRBV7-9 with TRBJ2-3; no clear D gene. The CDR3 DNA is TGTGCCAGCAGCCTATATAGCACAGATACGCAGTATTTT. Its protein product is CASSLYSTDTQYF.